These 20 T cell receptor beta chains were all obtained from the same sample, sequenced in a study of T cell changes during pregnancy in multiple sclerosis. The data were produced by immunoSEQ multiplex PCR, yet TCRdb's version contains in-frame clones alone and is incomplete. The sample lists 25,000 to 30,000 clones, roughly nine tenths seen once, with about 0.76% in the top ten. The sample consisted of CD4+ T cells from peripheral blood mononuclear cells, taken in the first trimester of pregnancy. All receptors derive from a female donor with multiple sclerosis, enrolled in a pregnancy study.

The chain uses TRBV6-1 and TRBJ1-3, with TRBD1 as a possible D gene (5 bases). Trimming removed 6 bases at V and 8 bases at J, with 17 bases between. Germline V CDR1 and CDR2: MNHNS, SASEGT. This CDR3 contains 14 residues. In DNA, the CDR3 is TGTGCCAGCAGGGAGTCGGGGGGTCGCGACACCATATATTTT. This gives the protein CASRESGGRDTIYF.

J is TRBJ1-1 and V is TRBV7-9, with a possible D match to TRBD1 (6 bases). The CDR3 extends over 18 amino acids. V shed 10 bases and J shed 0 bases, with 27 bases lying between them. The germline V gene encodes CDR1 SEHNR and CDR2 FQNEAQ (reference sequence). The CDR3 nucleotides are TGTGCCACCCCTATAGGAACAGGGTTAAGTCCCATGAACACTGAAGCTTTCTTT. This encodes CATPIGTGLSPMNTEAFF. Full variable domain (outside the CDR3, taken from reference TRBV7-9 and TRBJ1-1): DTGVSQNPRHKITKRGQNVTFRCDPISEHNRLYWYRQTLGQGPEFLTYFQNEAQLEKSRLLSDRFSAERPKGSFSTLEIQRTEQGDSAMYLCATPIGTGLSPMNTEAFFGQGTRLTVV.

CDR3 in DNA: TGTGCCAGCAGCCAAGGGATGACAGGGGGCGGTCAAGAGACCCAGTACTTC. It yields the protein CASSQGMTGGGQETQYF. This chain uses TRBV14 with TRBJ2-5; 10 positions match TRBD1. V shed 1 base and J 2 bases; nucleotides not matched to a gene: 7. The germline V gene encodes CDR1 SGHDN and CDR2 FVKESK. The CDR3 spans 17 residues. Complete variable domain (other parts from reference TRBV14 and TRBJ2-5): EAGVTQFPSHSVIEKGQTVTLRCDPISGHDNLYWYRRVMGKEIKFLLHFVKESKQDESGMPNNRFLAERTGGTYSTLKVQPAELEDSGVYFCASSQGMTGGGQETQYFGPGTRLLVL.

The chain is built from TRBV7-2 and TRBJ2-2; 11 bases are a match to TRBD2. The CDR3 spans 18 residues. The germline V gene has CDR1 SGHTA and CDR2 FQGNSA. With 1 base clipped from V and 2 bases from J, the junction kept 6 bases outside the gene matches. The CDR3 protein is CASSLGNLAGGNTGELFF. CDR3 bases: TGTGCCAGCAGCTTAGGAAATCTAGCGGGGGGAAACACCGGGGAGCTGTTTTTT.

V is TRBV7-2 and J is TRBJ2-3; D possibly corresponds to TRBD1 (6 bases). This CDR3 region has 13 residues. Between the trimmed V and J ends, which lost 4 bases and 8 bases, there was a span of 13 bases. CDR1 and CDR2 (germline): SGHTA, FQGNSA. CDR3 in amino acids: CASSSTPGVTQYF. CDR3 coding DNA: TGTGCCAGCAGCTCGACCCCAGGGGTTACGCAGTATTTT.

The CDR3 loop reads CASSEDRNTGELFF. The CDR3 DNA reads as TGTGCCAGCAGTGAGGACAGGAACACCGGGGAGCTGTTTTTT. This chain connects TRBV2 to TRBJ2-2, with D maybe TRBD1 (6 bases). The V gene lost 3 bases and the J gene lost 1 base, with 6 bases spanning the gap. Germline loops: CDR1 SNHLY, CDR2 FYNNEI. The CDR3 covers 14 residues.

The table lists this clone with a count of one. The same CDR3 arises from other DNA sequences in this sample as well. The chain links TRBV7-2 to TRBJ2-7; D might be TRBD2 (6 bases). This CDR3 region has 14 residues. Per germline, CDR1 SGHTA and CDR2 FQGNSA. Trimming cost V 1 base and J 0 bases, with 7 bases left between them. The CDR3 loop reads CASSLGGVSYEQYF. CDR3 DNA sequence: TGTGCCAGCAGCTTAGGGGGGGTCTCCTACGAGCAGTACTTC.

This rearrangement joins TRBV19 to TRBJ1-3, with TRBD1 matching over 9 bases. The CDR3 loop spans 16 amino acids. Per the germline V gene, CDR1 is LNHDA and CDR2 is SQIVND (reference sequence). V gave up 6 bases and J gave up 2 bases; unmatched junction bases: 8. The CDR3 reads CASSKTGTGTGNTIYF. CDR3 sequence (DNA): TGTGCCAGTAGCAAGACCGGGACAGGGACTGGAAACACCATATATTTT.

The CDR3, as DNA: TGTGCCAGCCGACGGTTTCAGGGGACGATCTATAATTCACCCCTCCACTTT. The encoded protein is CASRRFQGTIYNSPLHF. The chain is built from TRBV7-8 and TRBJ1-6; tentative D call: TRBD1 (6 bases). Germline CDR1 and CDR2: SGHVS and FQNEAQ. V lost 8 bases and J 3 bases, leaving 20 bases between the germline ends. The length of the CDR3 is 17 residues.

The chain has TRBV29-1 and TRBJ2-7; 11 bases fit TRBD1. Germline V gives CDR1 SQVTM, CDR2 ANQGSEA. V shed 0 bases, J shed 5 bases, and the junction held 6 bases outside the gene matches. This CDR3 spans 15 amino acids. Here the CDR3 DNA reads TGCAGCGTTGAAGATCGCGGACAGGGGGCGGACGAGCAGTACTTC. The encoded protein is CSVEDRGQGADEQYF.

V gene TRBV6-4 combines with J gene TRBJ2-7; no definite D call. V was pared by 4 bases and J by 6 bases, with 13 bases between. Germline V gene lookup returns CDR1 MRHNA and CDR2 SNTAGT. This CDR3 is 13 amino acids long. In DNA, the CDR3 is TGTGCCAGCAGTGTCTTCCATGATAGCGAGCAGTACTTC. It codes for CASSVFHDSEQYF.

The chain recombines TRBV7-2 with TRBJ2-3; 9 bases agree with TRBD2. V was pared by 5 bases and J by 0 bases, with 12 bases of the junction left unmatched. In germline, CDR1 is SGHTA, CDR2 FQGNSA. This CDR3 has 18 amino acids. Here the CDR3 DNA reads TGTGCCAGCAGCCGAAGGGCGGGGGGGCGGGTAAGCACAGATACGCAGTATTTT. Translation: CASSRRAGGRVSTDTQYF.

The CDR3 DNA follows: TGTGCCAGCGGAACCACAGGGGGCGGCTATGGCTACACCTTC. Protein: CASGTTGGGYGYTF. This chain connects TRBV2 to TRBJ1-2, with 9 bases that match TRBD1. Germline V gives CDR1 SNHLY, CDR2 FYNNEI. V lost 8 bases and J lost 4; bases outside the gene matches: 8. The CDR3 spans 14 residues. Filled out from reference TRBV2 and TRBJ1-2, the complete variable domain reads EPEVTQTPSHQVTQMGQEVILRCVPISNHLYFYWYRQILGQKVEFLVSFYNNEISEKSEIFDDQFSVERPDGSNFTLKIRSTKLEDSAMYFCASGTTGGGYGYTFGSGTRLTVV.

CDR3 residues: CATARDTNPYGYTF. The CDR3 coding sequence is TGTGCCACCGCCCGGGACACCAACCCCTATGGCTACACCTTC. The chain uses TRBV6-5 and TRBJ1-2, with a tentative D call TRBD1 (6 bases). The CDR3 has 14 amino acids. Germline CDR1 and CDR2: MNHEY and SVGAGI. V was pared by 10 bases and J by 4 bases, with 19 bases between.

The chain joins TRBV5-4 to TRBJ1-2; possibly TRBD1 for D (6 bases). V was shortened by 0 bases and J by 8 bases, with 17 bases between the two germline ends. This CDR3 region has 15 residues. Germline lookup yields CDR1 SGHNT and CDR2 YYREEE (reference sequence). In nucleotides, the CDR3 is TGTGCCAGCAGCTTGGCCACGGGGGGCGCAATCGGCTACACCTTC. This codes for CASSLATGGAIGYTF.

The chain is built from TRBV7-2 and TRBJ2-5, with D maybe TRBD1 (5 bases). V was trimmed by 4 bases and J by 1 base, leaving 10 bases between them. This CDR3 has 14 residues. Germline V gene data show CDR1 as SGHTA and CDR2 as FQGNSA. The CDR3 spells CASSSWTPQETQYF. CDR3 DNA sequence: TGTGCCAGCAGCTCATGGACACCCCAAGAGACCCAGTACTTC.

The chain has TRBV14 and TRBJ1-1, with D possibly being TRBD1 (5 bases). CDR3 length equals 13 residues. Looked up from germline, CDR1 is SGHDN and CDR2 is FVKESK. V lost 7 bases to trimming and J lost 1 base, with 10 bases between them. CDR3 loop: CASTWGGNTEAFF. The CDR3 bases are TGTGCCAGCACCTGGGGGGGGAACACTGAAGCTTTCTTT.

This clone appeared a single time. This sequence joins TRBV19 and TRBJ1-6; D remains ambiguous. CDR3 length: 15 amino acids. The V gene lost 3 bases and the J gene lost 4 bases, with 10 bases spanning the gap. Germline V gene sequence: CDR1 LNHDA, CDR2 SQIVND (reference sequence). The CDR3 is CASSILRDYNSPLHF. The CDR3 nucleotides are TGTGCCAGTAGTATTTTGCGGGATTATAATTCACCCCTCCACTTT. The whole variable domain, remainder taken from reference TRBV19 and TRBJ1-6, is DGGITQSPKYLFRKEGQNVTLSCEQNLNHDAMYWYRQDPGQGLRLIYYSQIVNDFQKGDIAEGYSVSREKKESFPLTVTSAQKNPTAFYLCASSILRDYNSPLHFGNGTRLTVT.

V usage is TRBV7-9 and J usage is TRBJ1-2; 7 bases map to TRBD1. Germline CDR1 is SEHNR and CDR2 is FQNEAQ (reference sequence). The J segment lost 2 bases and the V segment lost 2 bases, leaving 5 bases of the junction unmatched. This CDR3 contains 15 residues. The CDR3 spells CASSLLAGGNYGYTF. The CDR3, as DNA: TGTGCCAGCAGCTTATTGGCAGGGGGAAACTATGGCTACACCTTC. The full variable domain, rest sourced from reference TRBV7-9 and TRBJ1-2, is DTGVSQNPRHKITKRGQNVTFRCDPISEHNRLYWYRQTLGQGPEFLTYFQNEAQLEKSRLLSDRFSAERPKGSFSTLEIQRTEQGDSAMYLCASSLLAGGNYGYTFGSGTRLTVV.

The chain employs TRBV7-9 and TRBJ2-5; 10 bases are a match to TRBD1. Germline V lookup: CDR1 SEHNR, CDR2 FQNEAQ (reference sequence). Trimming removed 2 bases from V and 3 bases from J; junction bases left unmatched: 3. This CDR3 region has 15 residues. CDR3 DNA: TGTGCCAGCAGCTTATTTGGGACAGGGGAAGAGACCCAGTACTTC. Translating gives CASSLFGTGEETQYF.